This TCR beta chain was recorded in a study of blood T cell repertoires in COVID-19. Study-wide background: Samples of COVID-19 (acute and convalescent) were obtained from the United States, Italy and Spain. From T cells, B-cell-depleted T cells, or PBMCs came the material, which was cDNA or gDNA.

Original methodology: Cell counts per sample came from amplifying reference gene primers. This table comes from immunoSEQ multiplex PCR, and its TCRdb copy is limited to in-frame clones, with some not included. D and trimming come from the DNA, and the V and J calls and clone size come from that table. This sample has about 200,000 clones, with around 89% found just once. Germline CDR1 is ENHRY and CDR2 is SYGVKD. The CDR3 has 17 amino acids. The V gene end was trimmed by 2 bases and the J gene end by 2 bases; junction bases not matched to a gene: 4. This chain uses TRBV10-3 with TRBJ2-1; 12 bases are shared with TRBD2. Source material: peripheral blood. The receptor's source is a middle-aged man with active or convalescent COVID-19. CDR3 protein: CAISEGLAGTPYNEQFF. The CDR3 nucleotides read TGTGCCATCAGTGAGGGACTAGCGGGAACCCCCTACAATGAGCAGTTCTTC.